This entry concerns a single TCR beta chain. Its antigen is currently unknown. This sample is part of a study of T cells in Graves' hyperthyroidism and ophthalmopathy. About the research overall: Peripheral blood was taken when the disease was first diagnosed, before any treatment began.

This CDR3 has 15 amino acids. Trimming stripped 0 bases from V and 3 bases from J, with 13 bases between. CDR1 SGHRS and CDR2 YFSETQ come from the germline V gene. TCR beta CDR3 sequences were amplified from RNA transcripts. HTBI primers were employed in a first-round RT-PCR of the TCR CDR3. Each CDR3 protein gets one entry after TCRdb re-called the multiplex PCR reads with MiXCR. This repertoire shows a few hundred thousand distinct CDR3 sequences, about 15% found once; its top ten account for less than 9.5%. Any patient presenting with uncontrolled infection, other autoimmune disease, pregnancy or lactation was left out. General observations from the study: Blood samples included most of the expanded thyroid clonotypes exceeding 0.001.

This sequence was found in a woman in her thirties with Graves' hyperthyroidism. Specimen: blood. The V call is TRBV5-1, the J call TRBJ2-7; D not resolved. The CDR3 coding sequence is TGCGCCAGCAGCTTGGCCTCTTTAGTTTACTACGAGCAGTACTTC. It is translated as CASSLASLVYYEQYF.